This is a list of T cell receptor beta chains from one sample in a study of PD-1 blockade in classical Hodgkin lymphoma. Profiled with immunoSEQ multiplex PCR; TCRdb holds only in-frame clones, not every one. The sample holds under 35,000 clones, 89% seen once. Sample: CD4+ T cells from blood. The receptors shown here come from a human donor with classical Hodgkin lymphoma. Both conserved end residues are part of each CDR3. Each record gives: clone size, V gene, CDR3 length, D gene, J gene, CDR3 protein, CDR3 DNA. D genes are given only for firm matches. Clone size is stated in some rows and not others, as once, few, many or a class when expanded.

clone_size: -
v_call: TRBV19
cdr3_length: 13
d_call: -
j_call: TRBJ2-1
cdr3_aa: CASKKQGGNEQFF
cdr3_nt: TGTGCCAGTAAAAAGCAGGGGGGGAATGAGCAGTTCTTC

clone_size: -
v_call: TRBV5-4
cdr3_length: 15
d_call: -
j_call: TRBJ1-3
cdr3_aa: CASSLGQTSGNTIYF
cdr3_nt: TGTGCCAGCAGCTTGGGACAGACCTCTGGAAACACCATATATTTT

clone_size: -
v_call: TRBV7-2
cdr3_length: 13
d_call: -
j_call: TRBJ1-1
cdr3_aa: CASSFTGASEAFF
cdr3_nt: TGTGCCAGCAGCTTTACGGGGGCAAGTGAAGCTTTCTTT

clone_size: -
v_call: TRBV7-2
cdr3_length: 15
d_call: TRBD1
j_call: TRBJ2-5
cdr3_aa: CASSFPGQGEETQYF
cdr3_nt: TGTGCCAGCAGCTTCCCGGGACAGGGGGAAGAGACCCAGTACTTC

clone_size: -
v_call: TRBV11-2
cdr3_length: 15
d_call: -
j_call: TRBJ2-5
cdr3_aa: CASSYSSPNQETQYF
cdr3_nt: TGTGCCAGCAGCTATAGTAGCCCGAATCAAGAGACCCAGTACTTC

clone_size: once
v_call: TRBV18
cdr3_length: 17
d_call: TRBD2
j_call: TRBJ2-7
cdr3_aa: CASSPRFPGTRGDEQYF
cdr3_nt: TGTGCCAGCTCACCAAGATTTCCCGGGACTAGGGGGGACGAGCAGTACTTC

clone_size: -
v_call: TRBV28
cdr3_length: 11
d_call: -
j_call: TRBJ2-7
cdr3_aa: CASTGPYEQYF
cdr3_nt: TGTGCCAGCACCGGCCCCTACGAGCAGTACTTC

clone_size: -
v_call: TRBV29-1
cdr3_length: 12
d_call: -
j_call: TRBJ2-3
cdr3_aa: CSVTGGGDTQYF
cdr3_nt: TGCAGCGTCACAGGGGGGGGAGATACGCAGTATTTT

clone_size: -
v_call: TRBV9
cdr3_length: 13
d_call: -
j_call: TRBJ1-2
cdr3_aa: CASSSAPPLGYTF
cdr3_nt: TGTGCCAGCAGCTCCGCCCCACCTTTAGGCTACACCTTC

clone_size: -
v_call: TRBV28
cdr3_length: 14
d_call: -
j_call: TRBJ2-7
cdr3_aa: CASSLGQNLPVQYF
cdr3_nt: TGTGCCAGCAGTTTGGGGCAGAACCTACCGGTGCAGTACTTC

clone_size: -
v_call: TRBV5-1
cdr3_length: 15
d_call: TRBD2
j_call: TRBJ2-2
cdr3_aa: CASSPSAGGTGELFF
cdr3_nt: TGCGCCAGCAGCCCCTCCGCGGGAGGAACCGGGGAGCTGTTTTTT

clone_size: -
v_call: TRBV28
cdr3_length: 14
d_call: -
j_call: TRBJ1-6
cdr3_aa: CASSLQQYNSPLHF
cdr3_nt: TGTGCCAGCAGTTTACAACAGTATAATTCACCCCTCCACTTT

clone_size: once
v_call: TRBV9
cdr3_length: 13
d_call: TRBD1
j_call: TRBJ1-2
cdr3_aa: CASSPGTGLGYTF
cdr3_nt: TGTGCCAGCAGCCCCGGGACAGGCCTAGGCTACACCTTC

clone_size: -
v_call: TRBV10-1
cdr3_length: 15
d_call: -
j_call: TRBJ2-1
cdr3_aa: CASSPTGLPYNEQFF
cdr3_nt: TGCGCCAGCAGTCCAACAGGGCTACCCTACAATGAGCAGTTCTTC

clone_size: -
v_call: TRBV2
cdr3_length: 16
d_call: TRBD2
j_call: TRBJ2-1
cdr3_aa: CASSSTGTSGGNEQFF
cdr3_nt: TGTGCCAGCAGTTCCACCGGGACTAGCGGGGGTAATGAGCAGTTCTTC

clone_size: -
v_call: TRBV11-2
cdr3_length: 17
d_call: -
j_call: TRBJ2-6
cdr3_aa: CASSGPNGGLGANVLTF
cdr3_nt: TGTGCCAGCAGTGGCCCGAACGGGGGGCTAGGGGCCAACGTCCTGACTTTC